Detailed here is one T cell receptor (beta chain). The data were obtained in a study of cytomegalovirus exposure and HLA in healthy donors. Primers included in the PCR were 60 Vbeta and 13 Jbeta primers. Using immunoSEQ multiplex PCR, the repertoire was profiled, and TCRdb retains in-frame clones only, with some absent. The table has about 85,000 clones, 70% to 80% seen once. CDR1 and CDR2 (germline): MNHEY, SVGAGI. The V end was cut by 5 bases, the J end by 8 bases, with 15 bases between. The CDR3 totals 14 residues. The TCR comes from a woman aged 50 to 65 in good health and CMV-seropositive. The chain recombines TRBV6-5 with TRBJ2-2; D may be TRBD1 (6 bases). Sequencing was carried out using PBMCs. CDR3 amino acids: CASSQTTGPGELFF. CDR3 DNA sequence: TGTGCCAGCAGTCAAACGACAGGCCCGGGGGAGCTGTTTTTT.